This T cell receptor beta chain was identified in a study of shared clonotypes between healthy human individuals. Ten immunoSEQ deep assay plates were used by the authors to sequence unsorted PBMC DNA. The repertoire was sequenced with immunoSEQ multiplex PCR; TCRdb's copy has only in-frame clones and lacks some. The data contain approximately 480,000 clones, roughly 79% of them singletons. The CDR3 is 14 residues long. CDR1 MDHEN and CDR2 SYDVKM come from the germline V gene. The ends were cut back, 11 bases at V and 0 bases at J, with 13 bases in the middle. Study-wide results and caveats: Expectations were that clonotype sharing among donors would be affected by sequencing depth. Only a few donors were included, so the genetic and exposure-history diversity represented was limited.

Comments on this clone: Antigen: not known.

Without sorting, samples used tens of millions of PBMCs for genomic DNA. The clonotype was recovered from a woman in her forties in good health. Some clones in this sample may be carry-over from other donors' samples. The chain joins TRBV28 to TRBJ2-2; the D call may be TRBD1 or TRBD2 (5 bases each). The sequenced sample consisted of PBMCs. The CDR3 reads CAVGDPPNTGELFF. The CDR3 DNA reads TGTGCCGTCGGGGACCCTCCGAACACCGGGGAGCTGTTTTTT.